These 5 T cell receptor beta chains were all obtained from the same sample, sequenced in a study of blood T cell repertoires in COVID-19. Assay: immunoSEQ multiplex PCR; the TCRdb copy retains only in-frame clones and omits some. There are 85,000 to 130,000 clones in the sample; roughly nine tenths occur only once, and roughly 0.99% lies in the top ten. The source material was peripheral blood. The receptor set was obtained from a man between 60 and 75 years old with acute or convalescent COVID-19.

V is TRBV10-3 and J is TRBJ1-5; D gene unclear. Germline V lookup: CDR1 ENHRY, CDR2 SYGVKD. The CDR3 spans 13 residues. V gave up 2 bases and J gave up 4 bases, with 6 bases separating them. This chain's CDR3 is CAISERENQPQHF. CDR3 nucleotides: TGTGCCATCAGTGAGCGGGAGAATCAGCCCCAGCATTTT.

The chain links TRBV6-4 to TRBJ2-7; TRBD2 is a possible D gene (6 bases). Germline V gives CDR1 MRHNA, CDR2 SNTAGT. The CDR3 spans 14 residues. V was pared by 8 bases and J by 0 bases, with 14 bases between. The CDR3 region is CASRREAGSYEQYF. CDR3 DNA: TGTGCCAGCCGAAGGGAAGCGGGCTCCTACGAGCAGTACTTC.

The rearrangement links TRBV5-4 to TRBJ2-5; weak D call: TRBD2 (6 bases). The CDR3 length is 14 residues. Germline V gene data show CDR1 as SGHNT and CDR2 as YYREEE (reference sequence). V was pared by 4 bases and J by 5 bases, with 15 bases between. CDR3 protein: CASSVSTREETQYF. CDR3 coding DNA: TGTGCCAGCAGCGTGTCGACTAGAGAGGAGACCCAGTACTTC.

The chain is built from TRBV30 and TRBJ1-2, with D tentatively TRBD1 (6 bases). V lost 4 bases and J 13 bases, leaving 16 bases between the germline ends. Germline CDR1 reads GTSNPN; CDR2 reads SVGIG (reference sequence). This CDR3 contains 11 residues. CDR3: CAWNLQGTFTF. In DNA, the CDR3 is TGTGCCTGGAATTTACAGGGAACCTTCACCTTC.

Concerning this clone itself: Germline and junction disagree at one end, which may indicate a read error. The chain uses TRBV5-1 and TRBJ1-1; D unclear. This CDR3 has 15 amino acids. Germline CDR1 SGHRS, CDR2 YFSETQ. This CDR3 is CTSSPQGTVNTEAFF. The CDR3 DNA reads TGCACCAGCAGCCCCCAAGGCACAGTGAACACTGAAGCTTTCTTT.